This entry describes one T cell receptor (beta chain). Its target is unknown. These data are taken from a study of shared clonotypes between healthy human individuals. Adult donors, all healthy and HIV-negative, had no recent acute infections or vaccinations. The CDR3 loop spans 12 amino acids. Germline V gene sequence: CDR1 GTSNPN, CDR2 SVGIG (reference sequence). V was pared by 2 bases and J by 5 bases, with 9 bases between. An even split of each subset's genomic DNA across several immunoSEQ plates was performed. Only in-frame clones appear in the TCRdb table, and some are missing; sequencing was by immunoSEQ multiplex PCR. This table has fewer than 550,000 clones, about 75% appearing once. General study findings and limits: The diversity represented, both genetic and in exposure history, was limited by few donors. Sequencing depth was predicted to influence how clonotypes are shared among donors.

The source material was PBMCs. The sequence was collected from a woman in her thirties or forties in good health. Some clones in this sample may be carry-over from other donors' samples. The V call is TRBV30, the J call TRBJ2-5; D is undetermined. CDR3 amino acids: CAWSKYRETQYF. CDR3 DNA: TGTGCCTGGAGTAAATACCGGGAGACCCAGTACTTC. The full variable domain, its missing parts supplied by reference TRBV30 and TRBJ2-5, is SQTIHQWPATLVQPVGSPLSLECTVEGTSNPNLYWYRQAAGRGLQLLFYSVGIGQISSEVPQNLSASRPQDRQFILSSKKLLLSDSGFYLCAWSKYRETQYFGPGTRLLVL.